Presented here are 27 T cell receptor beta chains from one specimen sequenced in a study of blood T cell repertoires in COVID-19. Data came from immunoSEQ multiplex PCR; TCRdb stores just in-frame clones and leaves some out. The sample has about 300,000 clones; approximately 81% are singletons. Input material: PBMCs or T cells enriched from blood (not recorded which). Source of these receptors: a woman in her twenties or thirties who had been exposed to COVID-19.

The genes are TRBV5-1 and TRBJ2-5; 9 nucleotides match TRBD1. There are 14 residues in the CDR3. Per germline, CDR1 SGHRS and CDR2 YFSETQ. V gave up 3 bases and J gave up 4 bases; unmatched junction bases: 4. DNA of the CDR3: TGCGCCAGCAGCTGGGACAGGGAGATAGAGACCCAGTACTTC. Its protein is CASSWDREIETQYF.

This clone was seen a few times. The genes are TRBV6-5 and TRBJ2-5, with 9 bases lining up with TRBD1. CDR3 length: 15 residues. CDR1 and CDR2 from the germline V gene are MNHEY and SVGAGI. V lost 5 bases, J lost 4 bases, and 8 bases stayed unmatched. The CDR3 DNA follows: TGTGCCAGCAGTCGGGACAGGGATTTGAGAGAGACCCAGTACTTC. Residues: CASSRDRDLRETQYF.

V and J are TRBV3-1 (or the pseudogene TRBV3-2) and TRBJ2-1; 13 nucleotides line up with TRBD2. Looked up from germline, CDR1 is LGHDT and CDR2 is YNNKEL (reference sequence). CDR3 length equals 14 residues. The ends lost 8 bases at V and 7 bases at J; junction bases unmatched: 5. The CDR3 DNA sequence: TGTGCCAGCGGGACTAGCGGGGCGCTTAATGAGCAGTTCTTC. Its protein product is CASGTSGALNEQFF.

The chain employs TRBV27 and TRBJ2-7; 9 bases are shared with TRBD2. The V and J ends lost 3 bases and 4 bases, in that order; junction bases with no gene match: 10. Germline V gene sequence: CDR1 MNHEY, CDR2 SMNVEV (reference sequence). The length of the CDR3 is 16 residues. The CDR3 coding sequence is TGTGCCAGCAGTTTCTCCAGCGGGGGGATAATTTACGAGCAGTACTTC. Its translation is CASSFSSGGIIYEQYF.

The V gene is TRBV18, the J gene TRBJ2-7; TRBD2 might be the D (5 bases). There are 13 residues in the CDR3. Germline-derived CDR1 and CDR2 are KGHSH and LQKENI. V was pared by 3 bases and J by 6 bases, with 12 bases between. CDR3: CASSPYPSGEQYF. The CDR3, as DNA: TGTGCCAGCTCACCCTACCCCAGCGGCGAGCAGTACTTC.

This chain uses TRBV7-2 with TRBJ1-4; 7 positions agree with TRBD1. With V trimmed by 5 bases and J by 8 bases, 5 bases remained unmatched. From germline, CDR1 is SGHTA and CDR2 FQGNSA. The CDR3 totals 13 residues. The CDR3 DNA reads TGTGCCAGCAGCCGGGACAGTTTAGAAAAACTGTTTTTT. As protein: CASSRDSLEKLFF.

V gene TRBV4-3 combines with J gene TRBJ1-1; D is unresolved. This CDR3 spans 16 amino acids. Germline CDR1 reads LGHNA; CDR2 reads YSLEER. V lost 0 bases and J lost 0, with 11 bases in between. The CDR3 region has the DNA TGCGCCAGCAGCCAAGATCGACGGGTGATGAACACTGAAGCTTTCTTT. Protein sequence: CASSQDRRVMNTEAFF.

The chain couples TRBV3-1 (or the pseudogene TRBV3-2) to TRBJ2-1, with D uncertain. Trimming shortened V by 5 bases and J by 0 bases, and 11 bases separated the two germline ends. This CDR3 spans 15 amino acids. Germline CDR1 and CDR2: LGHDT and YNNKEL (reference sequence). Written as DNA, the CDR3 is TGTGCCAGCAGCGTAGACTGGAGCTCCTACAATGAGCAGTTCTTC. Its protein product is CASSVDWSSYNEQFF.

This chain joins TRBV28 and TRBJ1-2; TRBD1 aligns across 7 bases. Germline V gives CDR1 MDHEN, CDR2 SYDVKM. The J segment lost 4 bases and the V segment lost 6 bases, leaving 8 bases of the junction unmatched. CDR3 size: 14 residues. CDR3: CASSLSGTAYGYTF. The CDR3 region has the DNA TGTGCCAGCAGCCTCTCCGGGACAGCCTATGGCTACACCTTC.

J is TRBJ1-2 and V is TRBV19, with TRBD1 matching over 11 bases. Germline lookup yields CDR1 LNHDA and CDR2 SQIVND (reference sequence). This CDR3 has 16 residues. Losses at the gene ends were 5 bases for V and 2 bases for J; bases not matched to a gene: 7. CDR3 protein: CASSVRTGGRNYGYTF. CDR3 nucleotides: TGTGCCAGTAGTGTGAGGACAGGGGGCAGGAACTATGGCTACACCTTC.

This clone has a handful of counts. V usage is TRBV3-1 (or the pseudogene TRBV3-2) and J usage is TRBJ1-1; a possible D gene is TRBD1 (6 bases). The CDR3 sequence is 16 residues long. Germline lookup yields CDR1 LGHDT and CDR2 YNNKEL (reference sequence). Trimming cost V 2 bases and J 4 bases, with 17 bases left between them. CDR3 DNA: TGTGCCAGCAGCCAAAGGGCAGGGGCTGCGGGCACTGAAGCTTTCTTT. Protein sequence: CASSQRAGAAGTEAFF.

This clone has a handful of counts. The rearrangement links TRBV28 to TRBJ1-3, with a tentative D call TRBD1 (6 bases). Germline CDR1 reads MDHEN; CDR2 reads SYDVKM. This CDR3 has 12 amino acids. The V and J ends lost 6 bases and 3 bases respectively, with 6 bases between them. CDR3 protein: CASRTGGNTIYF. The CDR3 bases are TGTGCCAGCAGGACAGGTGGAAACACCATATATTTT.

The J gene is TRBJ2-7, the V gene TRBV9; D unresolved. Germline loops: CDR1 SGDLS, CDR2 YYNGEE. Trimming shortened V by 0 bases and J by 3 bases, and 19 bases separated the two germline ends. The CDR3 runs to 17 residues. The CDR3 sequence is CASSVGMGSVRFYEQYF. The CDR3 region has the DNA TGTGCCAGCAGCGTAGGGATGGGCAGTGTTCGTTTCTACGAGCAGTACTTC.

The gene calls are TRBV11-2 and TRBJ2-1, with 10 bases lining up with TRBD1. Losses at the gene ends were 3 bases for V and 5 bases for J; bases not matched to a gene: 4. Per germline, CDR1 SGHAT and CDR2 FQNNGV. The length of the CDR3 is 15 residues. The CDR3 region has the DNA TGTGCCAGCAGCTTGGGACAGGGGTCCCACAATGAGCAGTTCTTC. Its translation is CASSLGQGSHNEQFF.

The chain recombines TRBV5-8 with TRBJ2-5; 9 bases are shared with TRBD1. Losses at the gene ends were 5 bases for V and 5 bases for J; bases not matched to a gene: 16. This CDR3 is 17 amino acids long. The germline V gene encodes CDR1 SGHTS and CDR2 YDEGEE. The CDR3 DNA is TGTGCCAGCAGACTCGGCTTTCGGGACAGGGCTAGGGAGACCCAGTACTTC. Its protein is CASRLGFRDRARETQYF.

This sequence joins TRBV6-2 or TRBV6-3 and TRBJ2-7; no clear D. Trimming stripped 6 bases from V and 0 bases from J, with 18 bases between. This CDR3 is built from 16 residues. The germline V gene has CDR1 MNHEY and CDR2 SVGEGT. CDR3 sequence reads: CASSRHRAETSYEQYF. In DNA form, the CDR3 reads TGTGCCAGCAGCCGACACCGAGCCGAGACCTCCTACGAGCAGTACTTC.

Notes on this clone: The junction and the germline gene differ at one end; a read error may be behind it. The chain couples TRBV24-1 to TRBJ2-3; a weak D match, TRBD2 (6 bases). CDR3 size: 14 residues. Germline loops: CDR1 KGHDR, CDR2 SFDVKD. CDR3 region: CVTSDAGRTDTQYF. Written as DNA, the CDR3 is TGTGTCACCAGTGATGCGGGACGAACAGATACGCAGTATTTT.

The V gene is TRBV7-8, the J gene TRBJ2-3; D may be TRBD2 (6 bases). The CDR3 contains 13 residues. In germline, CDR1 is SGHVS, CDR2 FQNEAQ. The V and J ends lost 7 bases and 3 bases respectively, with 11 bases between them. This CDR3 is CASTRRGTDTQYF. The CDR3 DNA follows: TGTGCCAGCACCCGGCGGGGAACAGATACGCAGTATTTT.

The rearrangement joins TRBV7-3 to TRBJ1-6, with TRBD1 identical over 7 bases. After removal of 1 base from V and 8 bases from J, the junction contained 5 bases not matched to a gene. This CDR3 spans 15 amino acids. Germline loops: CDR1 SGHTA, CDR2 FQGTGA. This CDR3 is CASSLSGQAHSPLHF. The CDR3 DNA is TGTGCCAGCAGCTTAAGTGGACAGGCCCATTCACCCCTCCACTTT.

The chain has TRBV28 and TRBJ2-7; D gene uncertain. Looked up from germline, CDR1 is MDHEN and CDR2 is SYDVKM. V dropped 3 bases and J dropped 0 bases, with 6 bases sitting between them. The CDR3 consists of 13 residues. The CDR3 is CASSFSSSYEQYF. The CDR3, as DNA: TGTGCCAGCAGTTTTAGCAGCTCCTACGAGCAGTACTTC.

The chain employs TRBV5-8 and TRBJ1-4; 10 nucleotides line up with TRBD1. CDR3 length equals 14 residues. Trimming cost V 4 bases and J 8 bases; bases outside gene matches: 5. Germline CDR1 and CDR2: SGHTS and YDEGEE. The CDR3 spells CASSRRDRGEKLFF. CDR3 DNA: TGTGCCAGCAGCCGACGGGACAGGGGAGAAAAACTGTTTTTT.

This chain links TRBV7-9 with TRBJ1-5, with D unclear. Germline CDR1 SEHNR, CDR2 FQNEAQ (reference sequence). The V end was cut by 0 bases, the J end by 0 bases, with 6 bases between. The CDR3 contains 15 residues. CDR3 DNA sequence: TGTGCCAGCAGCTTAGCTGACTTTAGCAATCAGCCCCAGCATTTT. It yields the protein CASSLADFSNQPQHF.

Here the CDR3 DNA reads TGCGCCAGCAGCATTAGGGCTAGCGGAGGTTCGAATGAGCAGTTCTTC. Encoded protein: CASSIRASGGSNEQFF. This chain joins TRBV5-1 and TRBJ2-1; 7 bases match TRBD2. The CDR3 has 16 residues. J lost 7 bases, V lost 4 bases, and 14 bases had no gene match. In germline, CDR1 is SGHRS, CDR2 YFSETQ.

The chain uses TRBV30 and TRBJ1-1; D gene uncertain. Between the trimmed V and J ends, which lost 4 bases and 2 bases, there was a span of 11 bases. The length of the CDR3 is 13 residues. The germline gives CDR1 GTSNPN, CDR2 SVGIG (reference sequence). CDR3: CAWKTNLNTEAFF. CDR3 coding DNA: TGTGCCTGGAAGACAAACTTAAACACTGAAGCTTTCTTT.

The chain combines TRBV5-1 with TRBJ1-1; perhaps TRBD1 as D (5 bases). Per germline, CDR1 SGHRS and CDR2 YFSETQ. V was pared by 7 bases and J by 1 base, with 14 bases between. The CDR3 covers 14 residues. The CDR3 coding sequence is TGCGCCAGCGGTAGACAGAGCTCGAACACTGAAGCTTTCTTT. This codes for CASGRQSSNTEAFF. Filled out from reference TRBV5-1 and TRBJ1-1, the complete variable domain reads KAGVTQTPRYLIKTRGQQVTLSCSPISGHRSVSWYQQTPGQGLQFLFEYFSETQRNKGNFPGRFSGRQFSNSRSEMNVSTLELGDSALYLCASGRQSSNTEAFFGQGTRLTVV.

This chain joins TRBV10-3 and TRBJ2-1, with 10 bases identical to TRBD1. With 4 bases clipped from V and 8 bases from J, the junction kept 11 bases outside the gene matches. This CDR3 has 16 amino acids. Germline values: CDR1 ENHRY, CDR2 SYGVKD. DNA of the CDR3: TGTGCCATCAGTGGAGGAAGGACAGGGGGTCTGGATGAGCAGTTCTTC. This sequence encodes CAISGGRTGGLDEQFF.

This clone was detected a few times. The rearrangement uses TRBV7-3 and TRBJ1-2; TRBD1 matches at 10 bases. The length of the CDR3 is 17 residues. Germline V gene lookup returns CDR1 SGHTA and CDR2 FQGTGA. J gave up 4 bases and V 1 base, and 9 bases lay outside the gene matches. The CDR3 protein is CASSLRAGTGEGYGYTF. CDR3 coding DNA: TGTGCCAGCAGCTTAAGGGCCGGGACAGGGGAAGGCTATGGCTACACCTTC.